A single sample gave rise to the 18 T cell receptor beta chains below, sequenced in a study of blood T cell repertoires in COVID-19. Repertoires were generated with immunoSEQ multiplex PCR, while TCRdb's copy carries only in-frame clones and drops some. The repertoire holds about 74,000 clones, with roughly four fifths as singletons. The specimen sequenced was peripheral blood. Receptor source: a human donor in a cohort sampled during active COVID-19.

The chain carries TRBV5-6 and TRBJ2-5; possibly TRBD2 for D (5 bases). CDR3 length: 13 residues. CDR1 SGHDT and CDR2 YYEEEE come from the germline V gene. Trimming pared 4 bases from V and 5 bases from J, leaving 12 bases between. The CDR3 DNA reads TGTGCCAGCAGCCCCGAGGGCCGGGAGACCCAGTACTTC. Its translation is CASSPEGRETQYF.

CDR3 coding DNA: TGTGCCAGCTCACCACAGGGGAACACCTACAATGAGCAGTTCTTC. The encoded protein is CASSPQGNTYNEQFF. The chain carries TRBV18 and TRBJ2-1; possible D gene TRBD1, 5 bases. CDR3 length: 15 amino acids. Germline CDR1 and CDR2: KGHSH and LQKENI. The V end lost 1 base, the J end lost 2 bases, and 9 bases lay between the germline ends.

V and J are TRBV21-1 and TRBJ2-5; TRBD1 is the table's D call and was not checked against the DNA. TRBV21-1 is designated a pseudogene. The CDR3 has 16 residues. The CDR3 spells CASSSRDRGHEETQYF. In DNA, the CDR3 is TGTGCCAGCAGCAGCCGGGACAGGGGGCATGAAGAGACCCAGTACTTC.

The V call is TRBV9, the J call TRBJ1-5, with TRBD1 as a possible D gene (5 bases). The CDR3 has 14 amino acids. Trimming stripped 4 bases from V and 3 bases from J, with 11 bases between. Germline V gene lookup returns CDR1 SGDLS and CDR2 YYNGEE. The CDR3 protein is CASSPQGNNQPQHF. In DNA, the CDR3 is TGTGCCAGCAGCCCGCAGGGTAACAATCAGCCCCAGCATTTT.

The V and J genes are TRBV7-9 and TRBJ1-6, with 7 bases lining up with TRBD1. Unmatched junction bases numbered 4, after V lost 5 bases and J lost 0 bases. Germline V gene data show CDR1 as SEHNR and CDR2 as FQNEAQ (reference sequence). The CDR3 loop spans 16 amino acids. The DNA for the CDR3 is TGTGCCAGCAGCACGACAGGGAGCTCCTATAATTCACCCCTCCACTTT. This gives the protein CASSTTGSSYNSPLHF. The whole variable domain, remainder taken from reference TRBV7-9 and TRBJ1-6, is DTGVSQNPRHKITKRGQNVTFRCDPISEHNRLYWYRQTLGQGPEFLTYFQNEAQLEKSRLLSDRFSAERPKGSFSTLEIQRTEQGDSAMYLCASSTTGSSYNSPLHFGNGTRLTVT.

V usage is TRBV28 and J usage is TRBJ1-2; D is undetermined. The V gene lost 5 bases and the J gene lost 0 bases, with 13 bases spanning the gap. The CDR3 totals 15 residues. The germline V gene has CDR1 MDHEN and CDR2 SYDVKM. The CDR3 DNA reads TGTGCCAGCAGTACCCCGGAGGGCGCTAACTATGGCTACACCTTC. It encodes CASSTPEGANYGYTF.

The genes are TRBV2 and TRBJ1-1; the D is unclear. The CDR3 length is 14 residues. CDR1 and CDR2 (germline): SNHLY, FYNNEI. Trimming took 4 bases from V and 3 from J, leaving 12 bases between them. The CDR3 here is CASSGLGGDTEAFF. The DNA for the CDR3 is TGTGCCAGCAGTGGGTTAGGTGGAGACACTGAAGCTTTCTTT.

The chain joins TRBV3-1 (or the pseudogene TRBV3-2) to TRBJ1-2; TRBD1 agrees at 8 bases. Germline assignment: CDR1 LGHDT and CDR2 YNNKEL (reference sequence). This CDR3 has 13 amino acids. Trimming removed 5 bases from V and 2 bases from J; junction bases left unmatched: 1. CDR3 DNA sequence: TGTGCCAGCAGCAACAGGGGGAACTATGGCTACACCTTC. Its translation: CASSNRGNYGYTF.

CDR3 DNA: TGTGCCAGCAGCCCAGGGGGTGGAATGAACACTGAAGCTTTCTTT. Its protein product is CASSPGGGMNTEAFF. The gene calls are TRBV7-3 and TRBJ1-1, with 7 positions matching TRBD1. This CDR3 contains 15 residues. With V trimmed by 5 bases and J by 0 bases, 6 bases remained unmatched. CDR1 and CDR2 (germline): SGHTA, FQGTGA. Variable domain in full (rest from reference TRBV7-3 and TRBJ1-1): GAGVSQTPSNKVTEKGKYVELRCDPISGHTALYWYRQSLGQGPEFLIYFQGTGAADDSGLPNDRFFAVRPEGSVSTLKIQRTERGDSAVYLCASSPGGGMNTEAFFGQGTRLTVV.

J is TRBJ2-7 and V is TRBV5-8; TRBD1 aligns across 7 bases. The CDR3 is made up of 16 amino acids. With V trimmed by 5 bases and J by 0 bases, 11 bases remained unmatched. Germline V gene sequence: CDR1 SGHTS, CDR2 YDEGEE. The CDR3: CASRPRQGLSSYEQYF. The CDR3 DNA sequence: TGTGCCAGCAGACCTAGACAGGGCCTGAGCTCCTACGAGCAGTACTTC.

Here the CDR3 DNA reads TGCGCCAGCAGCCCGGACAGGGGGCGATCACCCCTCCACTTT. Residues: CASSPDRGRSPLHF. The chain combines TRBV5-1 with TRBJ1-6; 11 nucleotides align to TRBD1. CDR1 is SGHRS and CDR2 is YFSETQ in the germline V gene. The V and J ends lost 4 bases and 10 bases, in that order; junction bases with no gene match: 4. CDR3 size: 14 residues.

The chain employs TRBV7-8 and TRBJ1-3; D unclear. The CDR3 contains 14 residues. CDR1 is SGHVS and CDR2 is FQNEAQ in the germline V gene. V was clipped by 2 bases and J by 7 bases, with 12 bases between them. Written as DNA, the CDR3 is TGTGCCAGCAGCTTAAATTCTCTTCGGAACACCATATATTTT. Encoded protein: CASSLNSLRNTIYF. The full variable domain, completed using reference TRBV7-8 and TRBJ1-3, is GAGVSQSPRYKVAKRGQDVALRCDPISGHVSLFWYQQALGQGPEFLTYFQNEAQLDKSGLPSDRFFAERPEGSVSTLKIQRTQQEDSAVYLCASSLNSLRNTIYFGEGSWLTVV.

V usage is TRBV6-1 and J usage is TRBJ2-7; TRBD1 agrees at 7 bases. The V gene end was trimmed by 2 bases and the J gene end by 3 bases; junction bases not matched to a gene: 10. This CDR3 spans 16 amino acids. Germline V gene lookup returns CDR1 MNHNS and CDR2 SASEGT. The CDR3 loop reads CASSEFGTDVHYEQYF. The CDR3 coding sequence is TGTGCCAGCAGTGAATTTGGGACAGACGTCCACTACGAGCAGTACTTC.

The chain links TRBV5-4 to TRBJ1-4; 7 bases line up with TRBD1. J gave up 8 bases and V 3 bases, and 7 bases lay outside the gene matches. CDR3 length: 14 residues. Germline loops: CDR1 SGHNT, CDR2 YYREEE (reference sequence). The CDR3 DNA follows: TGTGCCAGCAGCTCCGGACAGGTACGAGAAAAACTGTTTTTT. Its protein product is CASSSGQVREKLFF. Complete variable domain (other parts from reference TRBV5-4 and TRBJ1-4): ETGVTQSPTHLIKTRGQQVTLRCSSQSGHNTVSWYQQALGQGPQFIFQYYREEENGRGNFPPRFSGLQFPNYSSELNVNALELDDSALYLCASSSGQVREKLFFGSGTQLSVL.

This chain links TRBV6-5 with TRBJ1-1, with D perhaps matching TRBD1 (5 bases). The ends were cut back, 0 bases at V and 6 bases at J, with 11 bases in the middle. CDR1 is MNHEY, CDR2 SVGAGI, per germline. This CDR3 spans 14 amino acids. The CDR3 loop reads CASSYSPGRPEAFF. The CDR3 nucleotides are TGTGCCAGCAGTTACTCGCCAGGGAGGCCTGAAGCTTTCTTT.

Only one count was recorded for this clone. This chain joins TRBV2 and TRBJ2-7; D gene uncertain. Trimming pared 5 bases from V and 3 bases from J, leaving 11 bases between. CDR1 is SNHLY, CDR2 FYNNEI, per germline. This CDR3 spans 13 amino acids. CDR3 nucleotide sequence: TGTGCCAGCAGTCGGCCAGGAAGCTACGAGCAGTACTTC. Amino acids: CASSRPGSYEQYF.

The V and J genes are TRBV7-2 and TRBJ2-7, with D possibly matching TRBD2 (7 bases). This CDR3 contains 15 residues. The germline CDR1 and CDR2 sequences are SGHTA and FQGNSA. Trimming shortened V by 5 bases and J by 8 bases, and 22 bases separated the two germline ends. The CDR3 is CASSRWGGLTTKQYF. CDR3 nucleotide sequence: TGTGCCAGCAGCCGGTGGGGGGGGCTGACTACGAAGCAGTACTTC.

The V and J genes are TRBV7-9 and TRBJ2-5; TRBD2 matches 7 bases. V shed 1 base and J 5 bases; nucleotides not matched to a gene: 4. The CDR3 loop spans 14 amino acids. Germline CDR1 SEHNR, CDR2 FQNEAQ (reference sequence). The CDR3 loop is CASSLVGGMETQYF. The CDR3 nucleotides read TGTGCCAGCAGCTTAGTGGGGGGGATGGAGACCCAGTACTTC.